This passage covers 20 T cell receptor beta chains from one sample sequenced in a study of T cells in Graves' hyperthyroidism and ophthalmopathy. Authors of the study amplified TCR beta CDR3 regions from RNA transcripts. The primer set for the first-round RT-PCR of the TCR CDR3 was HTBI. TCRdb re-analysed the multiplex PCR reads in MiXCR, keeping a single row per CDR3 protein. The top ten clones hold more than 4.5% of a sample with some 600,000 distinct CDR3 sequences, approximately 14% of them seen once. Sequenced material: blood. These receptors originate from a young woman with Graves' hyperthyroidism that later progressed to Graves' ophthalmopathy.

This chain joins TRBV2 and TRBJ2-3; D is unresolved. V was clipped by 3 bases and J by 3 bases, with 7 bases between them. CDR1 is SNHLY, CDR2 FYNNEI, per germline. CDR3 length: 13 amino acids. The CDR3 DNA reads as TGTGCCAGCAGTGAGCCTTTTACAGATACGCAGTATTTT. It yields the protein CASSEPFTDTQYF.

This clonotype was seen more than once but under ten times. The V gene is TRBV19, the J gene TRBJ1-5, with 9 bases identical to TRBD1. The V gene end was trimmed by 4 bases and the J gene end by 1 base; junction bases not matched to a gene: 2. The CDR3 contains 15 residues. The germline V gene has CDR1 LNHDA and CDR2 SQIVND (reference sequence). In DNA form, the CDR3 reads TGTGCCAGTAGTACGACAGGGGGAAGCAATCAGCCCCAGCATTTT. Amino acid sequence: CASSTTGGSNQPQHF.

This clonotype has ten or more counts. The chain carries TRBV6-1 and TRBJ2-1; D is ambiguous. The CDR3 length is 11 residues. V lost 5 bases, J lost 9 bases, and 8 bases lay in between. Germline values: CDR1 MNHNS, CDR2 SASEGT. The CDR3 region is CASSFGTEQFF. The CDR3 nucleotides are TGTGCCAGCAGTTTCGGCACTGAGCAGTTCTTC.

The V and J genes are TRBV30 and TRBJ1-4; no clear D. Trimming took 3 bases from V and 7 from J, leaving 15 bases between them. The V gene's germline CDR1 is GTSNPN and CDR2 SVGIG (reference sequence). The CDR3 consists of 14 residues. The DNA of the CDR3 is TGTGCCTGGAGCCCCCCCCGGCCAAGTGAAAAACTGTTTTTT. This codes for CAWSPPRPSEKLFF.

A few counts support this clonotype. The rearrangement links TRBV4-3 to TRBJ2-1; D gene unclear. The CDR3 runs 15 residues. CDR1 and CDR2 from the germline V gene are LGHNA and YSLEER. Trimming took off 0 bases at V and 6 bases at J, with 12 bases between the two ends. DNA of the CDR3: TGCGCCAGCAGCCAAGATTACGGGCCCATCAATGAGCAGTTCTTC. Its translation is CASSQDYGPINEQFF.

Only a few counts were recorded for this clonotype. The chain couples TRBV6-5 to TRBJ2-4; possibly TRBD1 for D (5 bases). The V and J ends lost 0 bases and 2 bases respectively, with 8 bases between them. Germline CDR1 and CDR2: MNHEY and SVGAGI. This CDR3 spans 15 amino acids. The CDR3 DNA reads as TGTGCCAGCAGTTACTCATCAGGGCCCAAAAACATTCAGTACTTC. Its translation: CASSYSSGPKNIQYF.

The V and J genes are TRBV5-1 and TRBJ2-1, with D perhaps assigned TRBD1 or TRBD2 (5 bases each). CDR1 and CDR2 from the germline V gene are SGHRS and YFSETQ. The CDR3 contains 13 residues. Trimming removed 4 bases at V and 8 bases at J, with 13 bases between. CDR3 sequence reads: CASSLGTLDEQFF. Here the CDR3 DNA reads TGCGCCAGCAGCCTCGGGACCCTGGATGAGCAGTTCTTC.

Many counts were recorded for this clonotype. The chain uses TRBV12-3 or TRBV12-4 and TRBJ1-2, with TRBD1 identical over 8 bases. There are 13 residues in the CDR3. Losses at the gene ends were 7 bases for V and 5 bases for J; bases not matched to a gene: 6. CDR3 region: CASTQTGAYGYTF. The CDR3 nucleotides read TGTGCCAGCACCCAGACAGGGGCTTATGGCTACACCTTC.

This clonotype has ten or more counts. V and J are TRBV27 and TRBJ1-2; D unresolved. CDR1 MNHEY and CDR2 SMNVEV come from the germline V gene (reference sequence). The CDR3 is 13 residues long. V was trimmed by 3 bases and J by 7 bases, leaving 12 bases between them. DNA for the CDR3: TGTGCCAGCAGTTTCGGATCTCTTGGTGGCTACACCTTC. Translating it yields CASSFGSLGGYTF.

This clonotype was found a few times. The chain has TRBV30 and TRBJ2-2, with D perhaps TRBD2 (5 bases). Germline CDR1 is GTSNPN and CDR2 is SVGIG (reference sequence). The length of the CDR3 is 13 residues. The CDR3 sequence: CAREKRISGELFF. The CDR3 region has the DNA TGTGCTCGGGAAAAGCGGATCTCCGGGGAGCTGTTTTTT.

This clonotype was seen ten or more times. The genes are TRBV20-1 and TRBJ2-7; no definite D call. The length of the CDR3 is 13 residues. Trimming took off 7 bases at V and 6 bases at J, with 19 bases between the two ends. Germline V gene lookup returns CDR1 DFQATT and CDR2 SNEGSKA (reference sequence). The CDR3 coding sequence is TGCAGTGATCAAGACCCAGGAATCGGCGAGCAGTACTTC. Translation gives CSDQDPGIGEQYF.

This clonotype has more than one count but fewer than ten. V and J are TRBV25-1 and TRBJ2-3; D remains unclear. The germline V and J ends were trimmed by 5 bases and 2 bases, with 14 bases remaining between them. Germline CDR1 MGHDK, CDR2 SYGVNS. CDR3 length: 15 residues. For the CDR3, the DNA is TGTGCCAGCAGTAGTGCCCAGTTAGCCACAGATACGCAGTATTTT. This codes for CASSSAQLATDTQYF.

The table lists this clonotype with many counts. This rearrangement joins TRBV28 to TRBJ1-4; the D is unclear. The germline V and J ends were trimmed by 5 bases and 0 bases, with 10 bases remaining between them. The CDR3 has 15 amino acids. Looked up from germline, CDR1 is MDHEN and CDR2 is SYDVKM. The CDR3 region has the DNA TGTGCCAGCAGTCCCCCGTCCGCAACTAATGAAAAACTGTTTTTT. Amino acid sequence: CASSPPSATNEKLFF.

This chain connects TRBV6-2 or TRBV6-3 to TRBJ1-5; no clear D gene. V was clipped by 0 bases and J by 1 base, with 10 bases between them. Germline-derived CDR1 and CDR2 are MNHEY and SVGEGT. The CDR3 contains 16 residues. As DNA, the CDR3 is TGTGCCAGCAGTTACTCGGCAGACGGGAGCAATCAGCCCCAGCATTTT. This gives the protein CASSYSADGSNQPQHF.

The rearrangement links TRBV12-3 or TRBV12-4 to TRBJ2-1, with 15 bases aligning to TRBD2. The ends lost 5 bases at V and 7 bases at J; junction bases unmatched: 6. The CDR3 sequence is 16 residues long. The CDR3: CASSIGLAGGPNEQFF. The CDR3 coding sequence is TGTGCCAGCAGTATTGGACTAGCGGGAGGGCCGAATGAGCAGTTCTTC.

The gene calls are TRBV20-1 and TRBJ2-5; D could derive from TRBD1 or TRBD2 (5 bases each). Germline values: CDR1 DFQATT, CDR2 SNEGSKA (reference sequence). V gave up 7 bases and J gave up 5 bases, with 11 bases separating them. This CDR3 spans 11 amino acids. The CDR3 nucleotides read TGCAGTGGGGACGGTAGGGAGACCCAGTACTTC. Its translation is CSGDGRETQYF.

CDR3 sequence reads: CASSLTGAAGDTQYF. For the CDR3, the DNA is TGTGCCAGCAGCTTAACGGGAGCTGCGGGCGATACGCAGTATTTT. The rearrangement uses TRBV7-3 and TRBJ2-3; D perhaps matches TRBD2 (5 bases). The germline V and J ends were trimmed by 0 bases and 6 bases, with 13 bases remaining between them. Germline CDR1 reads SGHTA; CDR2 reads FQGTGA. The CDR3 contains 15 residues.

This clonotype was seen many times. CDR3 sequence (DNA): TGTGCCAGCAGGTCTTTGAAGGGGTCTAGCGGTTACAATGAGCAGTTCTTC. It yields the protein CASRSLKGSSGYNEQFF. The chain uses TRBV2 and TRBJ2-1; 7 nucleotides match TRBD2. The germline V gene has CDR1 SNHLY and CDR2 FYNNEI. The V segment lost 6 bases and the J segment 4 bases; nucleotides outside the gene matches: 15. CDR3 size: 17 residues.

The chain couples TRBV12-3 or TRBV12-4 to TRBJ1-2; maybe TRBD1 (6 bases). Trimming stripped 5 bases from V and 6 bases from J, with 28 bases between. This CDR3 region has 18 residues. Written as DNA, the CDR3 is TGTGCCAGCAGTCCCCGTTGGGGGGGGGGCACGGGGGATCATGGCTACACCTTC. Protein: CASSPRWGGGTGDHGYTF.

This clonotype was counted many times. The rearrangement joins TRBV7-3 to TRBJ1-3; D possibly corresponds to TRBD1 (6 bases). Germline values: CDR1 SGHTA, CDR2 FQGTGA. V was pared by 2 bases and J by 5 bases, with 7 bases between. The CDR3 covers 13 residues. The CDR3 coding sequence is TGTGCCAGCAGCTTAGGGGACAGAAACACCATATATTTT. Protein: CASSLGDRNTIYF.